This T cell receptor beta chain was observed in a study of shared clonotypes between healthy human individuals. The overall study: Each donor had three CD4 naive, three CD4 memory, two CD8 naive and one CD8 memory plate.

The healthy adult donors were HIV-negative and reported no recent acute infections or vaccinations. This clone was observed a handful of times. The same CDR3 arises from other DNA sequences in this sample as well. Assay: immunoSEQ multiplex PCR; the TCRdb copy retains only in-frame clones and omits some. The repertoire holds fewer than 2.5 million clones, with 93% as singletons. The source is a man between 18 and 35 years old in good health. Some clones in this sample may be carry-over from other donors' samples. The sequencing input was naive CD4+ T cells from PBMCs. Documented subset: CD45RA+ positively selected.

In DNA, the CDR3 is TGTGCCTGGAGCCGGGACAGGAACACTGAAGCTTTCTTT. Its protein product is CAWSRDRNTEAFF. The chain joins TRBV30 to TRBJ1-1; the match to TRBD1 covers 7 bases. Germline-derived CDR1 and CDR2 are GTSNPN and SVGIG (reference sequence). Germline trimming cut 3 bases from V and 1 base from J; bases unmatched to any gene: 2. This CDR3 is built from 13 residues.